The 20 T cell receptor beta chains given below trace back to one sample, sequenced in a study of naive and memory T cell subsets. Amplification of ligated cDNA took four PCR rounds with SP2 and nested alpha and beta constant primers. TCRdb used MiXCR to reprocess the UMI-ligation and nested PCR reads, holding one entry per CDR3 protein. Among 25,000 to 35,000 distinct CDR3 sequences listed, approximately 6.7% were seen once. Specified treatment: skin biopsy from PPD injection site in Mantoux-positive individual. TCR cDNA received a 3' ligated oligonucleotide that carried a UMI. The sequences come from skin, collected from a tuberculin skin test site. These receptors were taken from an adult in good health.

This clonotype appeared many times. CDR3 DNA: TGTGCCAGTAGTCCCCATTTCGGGGCTAGCGGGGGCACAGATACGCAGTATTTT. It encodes CASSPHFGASGGTDTQYF. The chain has TRBV19 and TRBJ2-3; 9 bases line up with TRBD2. The CDR3 length is 18 residues. Looked up from germline, CDR1 is LNHDA and CDR2 is SQIVND (reference sequence). The V and J ends lost 5 bases and 1 base, in that order; junction bases with no gene match: 13.

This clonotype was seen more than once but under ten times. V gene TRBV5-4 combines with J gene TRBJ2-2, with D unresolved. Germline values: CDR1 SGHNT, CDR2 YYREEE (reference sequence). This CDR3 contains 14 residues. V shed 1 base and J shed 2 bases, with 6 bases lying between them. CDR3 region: CASSLILNTGELFF. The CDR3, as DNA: TGTGCCAGCAGCTTGATATTAAACACCGGGGAGCTGTTTTTT.

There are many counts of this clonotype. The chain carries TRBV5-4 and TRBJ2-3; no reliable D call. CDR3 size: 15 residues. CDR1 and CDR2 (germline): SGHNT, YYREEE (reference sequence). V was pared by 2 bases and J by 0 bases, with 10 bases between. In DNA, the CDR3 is TGTGCCAGCAGCTTAGAACCAACGAGCACAGATACGCAGTATTTT. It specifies CASSLEPTSTDTQYF.

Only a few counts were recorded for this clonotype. CDR3: CASRSPLAGGTTDTQYF. CDR3 sequence (DNA): TGCGCCAGCAGGTCACCTCTAGCGGGGGGGACCACAGATACGCAGTATTTT. V usage is TRBV5-1 and J usage is TRBJ2-3, with TRBD2 matching 12 bases. The V gene's germline CDR1 is SGHRS and CDR2 YFSETQ. Germline trimming cut 5 bases from V and 2 bases from J; bases unmatched to any gene: 9. The length of the CDR3 is 17 residues. Full variable domain (missing parts from reference TRBV5-1 and TRBJ2-3): KAGVTQTPRYLIKTRGQQVTLSCSPISGHRSVSWYQQTPGQGLQFLFEYFSETQRNKGNFPGRFSGRQFSNSRSEMNVSTLELGDSALYLCASRSPLAGGTTDTQYFGPGTRLTVL.

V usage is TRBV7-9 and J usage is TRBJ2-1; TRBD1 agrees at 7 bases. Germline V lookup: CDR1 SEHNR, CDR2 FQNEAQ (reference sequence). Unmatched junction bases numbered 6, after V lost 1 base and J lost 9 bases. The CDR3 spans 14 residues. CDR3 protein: CASSLVGGRAEQFF. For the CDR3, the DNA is TGTGCCAGCAGCTTAGTAGGGGGCAGGGCTGAGCAGTTCTTC. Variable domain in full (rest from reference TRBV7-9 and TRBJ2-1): DTGVSQNPRHKITKRGQNVTFRCDPISEHNRLYWYRQTLGQGPEFLTYFQNEAQLEKSRLLSDRFSAERPKGSFSTLEIQRTEQGDSAMYLCASSLVGGRAEQFFGPGTRLTVL.

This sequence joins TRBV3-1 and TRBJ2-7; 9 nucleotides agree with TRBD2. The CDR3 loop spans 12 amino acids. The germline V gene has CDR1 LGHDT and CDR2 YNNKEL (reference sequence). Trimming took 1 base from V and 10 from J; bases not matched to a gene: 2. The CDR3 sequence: CASSQASGAQYF. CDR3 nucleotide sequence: TGTGCCAGCAGCCAAGCTAGCGGGGCACAGTACTTC.

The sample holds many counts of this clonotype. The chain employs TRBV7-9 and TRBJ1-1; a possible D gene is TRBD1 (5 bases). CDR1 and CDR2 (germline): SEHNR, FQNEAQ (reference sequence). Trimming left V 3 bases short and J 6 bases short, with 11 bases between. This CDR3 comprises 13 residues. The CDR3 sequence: CASSLGGHAEAFF. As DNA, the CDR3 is TGTGCCAGCAGCTTGGGGGGTCACGCTGAAGCTTTCTTT.

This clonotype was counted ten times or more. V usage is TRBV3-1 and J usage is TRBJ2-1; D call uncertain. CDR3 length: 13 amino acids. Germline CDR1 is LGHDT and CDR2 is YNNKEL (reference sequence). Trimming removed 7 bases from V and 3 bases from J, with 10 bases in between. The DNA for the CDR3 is TGTGCCAGCACCCACAGAGGCTACAATGAGCAGTTCTTC. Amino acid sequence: CASTHRGYNEQFF.

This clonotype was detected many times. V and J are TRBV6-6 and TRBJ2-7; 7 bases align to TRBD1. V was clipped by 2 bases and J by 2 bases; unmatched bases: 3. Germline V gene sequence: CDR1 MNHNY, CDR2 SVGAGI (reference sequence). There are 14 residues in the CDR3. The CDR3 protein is CASSYRGPPYEQYF. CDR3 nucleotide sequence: TGTGCCAGCAGTTACAGGGGGCCCCCCTACGAGCAGTACTTC.

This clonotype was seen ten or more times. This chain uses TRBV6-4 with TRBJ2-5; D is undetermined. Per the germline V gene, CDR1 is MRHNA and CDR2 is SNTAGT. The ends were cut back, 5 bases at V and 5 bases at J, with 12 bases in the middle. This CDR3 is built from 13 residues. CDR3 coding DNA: TGTGCCAGCAGTTTTCCTGGGAAGGAGACCCAGTACTTC. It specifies CASSFPGKETQYF.

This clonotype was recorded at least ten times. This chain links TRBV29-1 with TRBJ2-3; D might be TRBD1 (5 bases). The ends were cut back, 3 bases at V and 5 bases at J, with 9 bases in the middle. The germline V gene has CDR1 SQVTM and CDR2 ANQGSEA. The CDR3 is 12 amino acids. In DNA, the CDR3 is TGCAGCGTTGAGGGGCGACTAGATACGCAGTATTTT. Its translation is CSVEGRLDTQYF.

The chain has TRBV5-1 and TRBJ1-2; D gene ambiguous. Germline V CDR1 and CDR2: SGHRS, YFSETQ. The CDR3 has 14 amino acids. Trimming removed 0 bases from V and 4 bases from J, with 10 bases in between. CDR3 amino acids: CASSLERQTYGYTF. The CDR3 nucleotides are TGCGCCAGCAGCTTGGAGCGGCAGACCTATGGCTACACCTTC.

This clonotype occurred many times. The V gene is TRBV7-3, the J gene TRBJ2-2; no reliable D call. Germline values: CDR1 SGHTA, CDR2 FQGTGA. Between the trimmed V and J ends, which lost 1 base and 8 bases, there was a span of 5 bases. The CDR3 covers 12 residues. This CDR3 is CASSLNGGELFF. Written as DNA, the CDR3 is TGTGCCAGCAGCTTAAATGGGGGGGAGCTGTTTTTT.

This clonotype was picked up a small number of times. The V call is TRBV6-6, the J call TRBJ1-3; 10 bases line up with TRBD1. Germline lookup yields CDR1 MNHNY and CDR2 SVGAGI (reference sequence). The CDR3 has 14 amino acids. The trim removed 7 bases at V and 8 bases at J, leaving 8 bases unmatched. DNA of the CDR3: TGTGCCAGCAAACCGGGACAGGGGACTCACACCATATATTTT. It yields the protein CASKPGQGTHTIYF.

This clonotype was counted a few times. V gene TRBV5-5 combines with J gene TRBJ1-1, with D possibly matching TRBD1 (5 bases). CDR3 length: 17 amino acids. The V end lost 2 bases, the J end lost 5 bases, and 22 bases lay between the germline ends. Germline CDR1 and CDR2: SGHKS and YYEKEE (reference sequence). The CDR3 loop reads CASSFSFTGNMGTEAFF. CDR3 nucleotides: TGTGCCAGCAGCTTCTCCTTCACAGGCAATATGGGGACTGAAGCTTTCTTT.

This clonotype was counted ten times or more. This CDR3 is CASSLVVYEQYF. The CDR3 DNA reads TGTGCCAGCAGCTTAGTGGTATACGAGCAGTACTTC. This sequence joins TRBV7-9 and TRBJ2-7; D gene ambiguous. V was shortened by 1 base and J by 4 bases, with 5 bases between the two germline ends. This CDR3 has 12 amino acids. Germline V lookup: CDR1 SEHNR, CDR2 FQNEAQ (reference sequence).

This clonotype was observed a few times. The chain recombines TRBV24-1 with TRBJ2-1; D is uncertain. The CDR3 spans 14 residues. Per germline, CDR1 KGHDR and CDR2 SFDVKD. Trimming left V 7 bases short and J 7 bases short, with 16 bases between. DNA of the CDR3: TGTGCCACCAGCTCTAGTTTCACGAAGAATGAGCAGTTCTTC. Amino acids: CATSSSFTKNEQFF.

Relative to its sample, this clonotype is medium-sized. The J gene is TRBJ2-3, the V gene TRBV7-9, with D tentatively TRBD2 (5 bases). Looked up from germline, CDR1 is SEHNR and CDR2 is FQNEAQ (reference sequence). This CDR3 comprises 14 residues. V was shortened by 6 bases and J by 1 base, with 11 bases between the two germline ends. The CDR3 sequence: CASRIKEGTDTQYF. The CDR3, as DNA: TGTGCCAGCAGAATAAAGGAGGGCACAGATACGCAGTATTTT.

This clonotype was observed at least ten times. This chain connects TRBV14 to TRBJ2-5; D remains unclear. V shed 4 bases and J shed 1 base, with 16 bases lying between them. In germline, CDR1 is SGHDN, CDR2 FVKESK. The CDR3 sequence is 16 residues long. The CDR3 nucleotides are TGTGCCAGCAGCCCACGGAGCAGAGGTCTCCAAGAGACCCAGTACTTC. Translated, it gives CASSPRSRGLQETQYF. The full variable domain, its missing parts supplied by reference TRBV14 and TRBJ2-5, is EAGVTQFPSHSVIEKGQTVTLRCDPISGHDNLYWYRRVMGKEIKFLLHFVKESKQDESGMPNNRFLAERTGGTYSTLKVQPAELEDSGVYFCASSPRSRGLQETQYFGPGTRLLVL.

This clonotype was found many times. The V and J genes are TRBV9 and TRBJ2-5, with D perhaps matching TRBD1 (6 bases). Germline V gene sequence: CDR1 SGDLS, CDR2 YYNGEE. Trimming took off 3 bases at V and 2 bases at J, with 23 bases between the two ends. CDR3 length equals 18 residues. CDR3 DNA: TGTGCCAGCAGCGCATATGCCCCCTCGGACAGACAGCAAGAGACCCAGTACTTC. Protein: CASSAYAPSDRQQETQYF.